The clone carrying this TCR beta chain was seen at least ten times. The antigen is not known. V shed 3 bases and J shed 0 bases, with 11 bases lying between them. The germline V gene encodes CDR1 MNHEY and CDR2 SMNVEV (reference sequence). The CDR3 contains 15 residues. The sample comes from a study of early T cells in non-severe SARS-CoV-2 infection. In the library, individual cDNA molecules carried attached unique molecular identifiers. TCRdb recomputed calls from the 5' RACE reads with MiXCR, one row per CDR3 protein. This table holds fewer than 30,000 distinct CDR3 sequences, approximately 4.1% found once. Whole-study results and caveats: VDJdb matching skewed toward anti-spike CD8 responses, missing private and CD4 specificities.

This receptor was obtained from an adult who was a healthcare worker with PCR-confirmed SARS-CoV-2 infection or an uninfected control (not recorded which). The chain employs TRBV27 and TRBJ1-2; D gene uncertain. Sequencing input: whole blood. The CDR3 DNA sequence: TGTGCCAGCAGTTTGCTGGGAACTTCTAACTATGGCTACACCTTC. This gives the protein CASSLLGTSNYGYTF.